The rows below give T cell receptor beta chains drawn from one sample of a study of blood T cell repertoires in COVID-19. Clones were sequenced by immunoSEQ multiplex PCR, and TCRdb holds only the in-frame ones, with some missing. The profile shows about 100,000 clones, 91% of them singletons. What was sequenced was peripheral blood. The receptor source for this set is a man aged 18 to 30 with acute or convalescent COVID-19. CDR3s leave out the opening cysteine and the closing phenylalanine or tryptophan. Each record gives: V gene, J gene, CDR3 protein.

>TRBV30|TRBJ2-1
AWDLSSYNEQF
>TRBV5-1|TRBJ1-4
ASSLTPPGQSNEKLF
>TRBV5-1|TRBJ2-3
ASSLAGGLTVYSTDTQY
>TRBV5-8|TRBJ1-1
ASSAEQGLNTEAF
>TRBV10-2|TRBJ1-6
ASRRENSPLH
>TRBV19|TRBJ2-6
ASRPPGAGANVLT
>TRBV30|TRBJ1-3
AWSVWRNSGNTIY
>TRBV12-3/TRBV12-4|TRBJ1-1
ASSRDPGF
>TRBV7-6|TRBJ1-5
ASSSPGYNQPQH
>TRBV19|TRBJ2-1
ASSTQTSGSASKQF
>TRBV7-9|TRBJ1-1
ASSVGGEAF
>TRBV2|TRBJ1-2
ASSPLGQGYGYT
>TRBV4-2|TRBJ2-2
ASSQDVVAGGANTGELF
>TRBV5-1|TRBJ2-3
ASSLVAGLTDTQY
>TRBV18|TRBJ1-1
ASSPEIELLNEAF
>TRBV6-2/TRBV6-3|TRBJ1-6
ASSLDRGGSPLH
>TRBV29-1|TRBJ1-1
SVEEWLVNTEAF
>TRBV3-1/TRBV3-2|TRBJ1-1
ASSQDGWGDRGTEAF
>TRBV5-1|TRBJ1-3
ASSFWTGDTGNTIY
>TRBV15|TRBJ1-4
ATSPDREIDFEKLF
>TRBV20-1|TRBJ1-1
SASVQGADGEAF
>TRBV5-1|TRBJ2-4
ASSLGQALAKNIQY